The present T cell receptor (beta chain) was sequenced within a study of persistence of HIV-infected CD4 T cells. The immunoSEQ assay was version 4, run in survey mode. Sequencing was performed with immunoSEQ multiplex PCR; in TCRdb, only in-frame clones are kept and a portion is missing. The sample carries about 33,000 clones, about 81% recorded once. Trimming stripped 7 bases from V and 5 bases from J, with 12 bases between. The CDR3 is made up of 13 amino acids. About this clone itself: Its target is unknown.

Overlapping HIV-1 Gag 15-mer peptides at approximately 1 ug per peptide per mL were used. Sorted nonresponding memory CD4+ T cells were CD40L-negative, CD69-negative, CD45RO-high. The TCR sequence derives from an adult with HIV. The donor label of this sample is uncertain. The chain joins TRBV12-3 or TRBV12-4 to TRBJ1-5, with D unresolved. The starting material was cultured CD4+ T cells from PBMCs, obtained from a patient who received antiretroviral therapy. DNA of the CDR3: TGTGCCAGCAAGGGAGGGCGGCATCAGCCCCAGCATTTT. This encodes CASKGGRHQPQHF.